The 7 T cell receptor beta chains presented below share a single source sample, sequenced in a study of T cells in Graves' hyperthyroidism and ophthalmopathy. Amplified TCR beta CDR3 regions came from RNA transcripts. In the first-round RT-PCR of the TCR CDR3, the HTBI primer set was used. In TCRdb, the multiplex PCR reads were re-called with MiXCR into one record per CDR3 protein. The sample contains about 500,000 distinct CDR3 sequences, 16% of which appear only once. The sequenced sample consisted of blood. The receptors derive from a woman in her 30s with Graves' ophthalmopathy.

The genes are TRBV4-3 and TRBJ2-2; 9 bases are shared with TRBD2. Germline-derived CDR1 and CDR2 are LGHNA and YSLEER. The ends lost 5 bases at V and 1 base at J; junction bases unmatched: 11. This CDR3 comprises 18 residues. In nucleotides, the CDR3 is TGCGCCAGCAGCGTCGGAGGAGCGGGAGGCTTGAACACCGGGGAGCTGTTTTTT. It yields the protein CASSVGGAGGLNTGELFF.

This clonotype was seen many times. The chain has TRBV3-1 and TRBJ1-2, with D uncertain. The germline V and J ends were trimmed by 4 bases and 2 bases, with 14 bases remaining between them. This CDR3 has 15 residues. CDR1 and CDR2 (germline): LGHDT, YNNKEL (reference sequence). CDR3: CASSRRERYNYGYTF. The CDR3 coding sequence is TGTGCCAGCAGCCGCCGGGAGCGTTACAACTATGGCTACACCTTC.

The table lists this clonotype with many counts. CDR3 in DNA: TGCGCCAGCAGCGACTGGGGGACCGGGGAGCTGTTTTTT. This codes for CASSDWGTGELFF. The gene calls are TRBV5-1 and TRBJ2-2; D might be TRBD1 or TRBD2, each matching 5 bases. This CDR3 has 13 amino acids. Trimming cost V 4 bases and J 5 bases, with 9 bases left between them. Germline V gene data show CDR1 as SGHRS and CDR2 as YFSETQ.

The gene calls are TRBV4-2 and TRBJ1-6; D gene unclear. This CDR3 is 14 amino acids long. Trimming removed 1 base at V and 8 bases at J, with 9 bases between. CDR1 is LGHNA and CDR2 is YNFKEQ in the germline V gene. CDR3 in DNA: TGTGCCAGCAGCCAAGGCGAGAGAGATTCACCCCTCCACTTT. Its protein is CASSQGERDSPLHF.

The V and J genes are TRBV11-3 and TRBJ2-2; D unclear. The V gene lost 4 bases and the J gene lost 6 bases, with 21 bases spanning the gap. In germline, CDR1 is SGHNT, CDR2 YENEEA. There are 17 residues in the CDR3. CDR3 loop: CASSSRRSGPDPGELFF. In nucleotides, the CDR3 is TGTGCCAGCAGCTCGAGACGATCGGGCCCCGACCCCGGGGAGCTGTTTTTT. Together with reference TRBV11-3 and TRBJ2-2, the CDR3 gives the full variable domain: EAGVVQSPRYKIIEKKQPVAFWCNPISGHNTLYWYLQNLGQGPELLIRYENEEAVDDSQLPKDRFSAERLKGVDSTLKIQPAELGDSAVYLCASSSRRSGPDPGELFFGEGSRLTVL.

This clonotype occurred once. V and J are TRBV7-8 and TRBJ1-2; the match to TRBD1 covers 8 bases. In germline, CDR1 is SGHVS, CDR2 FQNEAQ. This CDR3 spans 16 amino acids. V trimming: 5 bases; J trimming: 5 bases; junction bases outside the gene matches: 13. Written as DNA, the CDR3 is TGTGCCAGCAGCATCGCCGGGACAGGAGTTCCGTATGGCTACACCTTC. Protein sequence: CASSIAGTGVPYGYTF.

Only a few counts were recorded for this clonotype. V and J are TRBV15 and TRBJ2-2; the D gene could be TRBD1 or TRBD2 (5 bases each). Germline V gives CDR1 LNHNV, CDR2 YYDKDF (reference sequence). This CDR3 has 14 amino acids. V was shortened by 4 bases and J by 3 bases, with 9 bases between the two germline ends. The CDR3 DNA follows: TGTGCCACCAGCACGGGACGGGACACCGGGGAGCTGTTTTTT. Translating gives CATSTGRDTGELFF. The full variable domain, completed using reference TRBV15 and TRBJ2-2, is DAMVIQNPRYQVTQFGKPVTLSCSQTLNHNVMYWYQQKSSQAPKLLFHYYDKDFNNEADTPDNFQSRRPNTSFCFLDIRSPGLGDTAMYLCATSTGRDTGELFFGEGSRLTVL.